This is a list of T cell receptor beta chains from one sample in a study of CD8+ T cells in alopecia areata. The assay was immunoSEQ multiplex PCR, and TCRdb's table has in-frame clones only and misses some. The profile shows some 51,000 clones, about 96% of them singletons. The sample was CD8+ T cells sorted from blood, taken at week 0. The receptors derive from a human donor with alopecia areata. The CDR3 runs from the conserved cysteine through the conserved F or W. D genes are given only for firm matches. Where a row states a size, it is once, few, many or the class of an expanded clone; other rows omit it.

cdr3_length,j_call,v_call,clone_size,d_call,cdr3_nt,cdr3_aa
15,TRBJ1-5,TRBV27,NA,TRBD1,TGTGCCAGCAGTTCGACAGGGGGCTGGAATCAGCCCCAGCATTTT,CASSSTGGWNQPQHF
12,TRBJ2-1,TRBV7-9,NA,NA,TGTGCCAGCAGCTTAGCGAGAATTGAGCAGTTCTTC,CASSLARIEQFF
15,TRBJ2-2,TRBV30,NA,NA,TGTGCCTGGAGTATCAGGCGGGGGAACACCGGGGAGCTGTTTTTT,CAWSIRRGNTGELFF
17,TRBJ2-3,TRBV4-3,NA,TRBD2,TGCGCCAGCAGCCCCGGGACTACAGCCTTGAGCACAGATACGCAGTATTTT,CASSPGTTALSTDTQYF
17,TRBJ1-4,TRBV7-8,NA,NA,TGTGCCAGCAGCTTAGTGCAGGGGATGGCAACTAATGAAAAACTGTTTTTT,CASSLVQGMATNEKLFF
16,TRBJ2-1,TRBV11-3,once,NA,TGTGCCAGCAGCGGGGGGTTCATCTCCTCCTACAATGAGCAGTTCTTC,CASSGGFISSYNEQFF
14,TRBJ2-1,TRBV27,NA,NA,TGTGCCAGCAGTTTTGCACTCACGAGGAATGAGCAGTTCTTC,CASSFALTRNEQFF
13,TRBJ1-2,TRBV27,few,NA,TGTGCCAGCAGTTTGGCGGCTAACTATGGCTACACCTTC,CASSLAANYGYTF
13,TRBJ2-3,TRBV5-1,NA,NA,TGCGCCAGCAGCGGAAGAGACACAGATACGCAGTATTTT,CASSGRDTDTQYF
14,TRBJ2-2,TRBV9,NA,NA,TGTGCCAGCAGTAGCCACGAAAACACCGGGGAGCTGTTTTTT,CASSSHENTGELFF
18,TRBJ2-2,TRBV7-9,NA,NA,TGTGCCAGCAGCTTGGCTCACCCAGGGGTGGCGCGGACCGGGGAGCTGTTTTTT,CASSLAHPGVARTGELFF
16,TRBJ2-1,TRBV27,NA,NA,TGTGCCAGCAGCCCGGGACCACAAGGATCCTACAATGAGCAGTTCTTC,CASSPGPQGSYNEQFF
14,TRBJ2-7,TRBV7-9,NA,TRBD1,TGTGCCAGCAGCCCCCGGGACAGGAGCCACGAGCAGTACTTC,CASSPRDRSHEQYF